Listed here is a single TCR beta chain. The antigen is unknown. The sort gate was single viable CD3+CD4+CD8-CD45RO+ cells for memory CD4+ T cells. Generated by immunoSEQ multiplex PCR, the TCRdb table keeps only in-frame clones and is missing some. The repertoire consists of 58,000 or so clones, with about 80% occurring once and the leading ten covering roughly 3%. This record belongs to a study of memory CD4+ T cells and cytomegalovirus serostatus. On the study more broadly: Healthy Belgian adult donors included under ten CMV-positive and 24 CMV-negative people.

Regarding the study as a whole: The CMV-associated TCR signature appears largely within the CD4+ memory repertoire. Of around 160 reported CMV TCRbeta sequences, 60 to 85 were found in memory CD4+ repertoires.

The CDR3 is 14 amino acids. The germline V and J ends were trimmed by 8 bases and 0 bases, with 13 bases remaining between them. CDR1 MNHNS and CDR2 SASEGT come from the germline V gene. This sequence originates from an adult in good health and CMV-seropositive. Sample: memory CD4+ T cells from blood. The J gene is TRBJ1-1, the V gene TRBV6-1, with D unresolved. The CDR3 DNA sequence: TGTGCCAGCTCCGGACCAAACTTGAACACTGAAGCTTTCTTT. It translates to CASSGPNLNTEAFF.